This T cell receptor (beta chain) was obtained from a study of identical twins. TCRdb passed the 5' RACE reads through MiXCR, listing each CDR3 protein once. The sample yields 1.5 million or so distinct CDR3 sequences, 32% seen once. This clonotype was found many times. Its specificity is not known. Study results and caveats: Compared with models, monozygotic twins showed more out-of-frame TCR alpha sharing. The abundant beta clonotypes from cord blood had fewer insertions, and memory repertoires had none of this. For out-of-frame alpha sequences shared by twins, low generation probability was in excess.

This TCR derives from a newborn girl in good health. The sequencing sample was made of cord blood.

The CDR3 protein is CASSYSGGSNQPQHF. Written as DNA, the CDR3 is TGTGCCAGCAGTTACTCGGGGGGAAGCAATCAGCCCCAGCATTTT. This sequence joins TRBV6-5 and TRBJ1-5; D perhaps matches TRBD1 (5 bases). The germline gives CDR1 MNHEY, CDR2 SVGAGI. The CDR3 is 15 amino acids. V lost 0 bases to trimming and J lost 1 base, with 7 bases between them.